This paragraph covers one TCR beta chain sequence. As yet, its antigen is unknown. TCRdb re-analysed the 5' RACE reads in MiXCR, keeping a single row per CDR3 protein. The repertoire includes about 800,000 distinct CDR3 sequences, approximately 10% of them detected once, and more than 0.5% sits in the top ten. The data stem from a study of CD8 T cells in ankylosing spondylitis. Regarding the study as a whole: For ankylosing spondylitis blood, a TCR beta motif of seven to nine highly homologous variants appeared characteristic.

Trimming removed 5 bases from V and 1 base from J, with 8 bases in between. The CDR3 extends over 13 amino acids. Germline V lookup: CDR1 SQVTM, CDR2 ANQGSEA. What was sequenced was blood, either unsorted or a sorted T cell fraction (not recorded which). This receptor was obtained from a male donor with ankylosing spondylitis. The rearrangement uses TRBV29-1 and TRBJ1-4; D is undetermined. CDR3 sequence (DNA): TGCAGCGTTAAGGACGGAACTAATGAAAAACTGTTTTTT. Protein: CSVKDGTNEKLFF.